This entry features one T cell receptor beta chain sequence. Its specificity is not known. Primers included in the PCR were 60 Vbeta and 13 Jbeta primers. TCRdb keeps only in-frame clones here, not all; method: immunoSEQ multiplex PCR. The sample has more than 130,000 clones, roughly 76% seen once. The entry originates in a study of cytomegalovirus exposure and HLA in healthy donors. CDR1 MNHNS and CDR2 SASEGT come from the germline V gene. The CDR3 spans 15 residues. With 3 bases removed from V and 0 bases from J, the gap between germline ends came to 10 bases. Donors showed nominal health when sampled, although they likely had unrecorded immune exposures. Study-wide points: Cytomegalovirus association was assigned to approximately 180 TCR beta chains. Excluded were some V segments that proved indistinguishable, including TRBV6-2 and TRBV6-3. Earlier results showed most TCR beta V segments being productive about 87% or about 30% of the time.

This rearrangement joins TRBV6-1 to TRBJ2-3, with a tentative D call TRBD1 (5 bases). The source of this sequence is a man younger than 30 in good health and CMV-seronegative. What was sequenced was PBMCs. The CDR3 reads CASSDSGYSTDTQYF. The CDR3, as DNA: TGTGCCAGCAGTGACTCAGGGTATAGCACAGATACGCAGTATTTT.